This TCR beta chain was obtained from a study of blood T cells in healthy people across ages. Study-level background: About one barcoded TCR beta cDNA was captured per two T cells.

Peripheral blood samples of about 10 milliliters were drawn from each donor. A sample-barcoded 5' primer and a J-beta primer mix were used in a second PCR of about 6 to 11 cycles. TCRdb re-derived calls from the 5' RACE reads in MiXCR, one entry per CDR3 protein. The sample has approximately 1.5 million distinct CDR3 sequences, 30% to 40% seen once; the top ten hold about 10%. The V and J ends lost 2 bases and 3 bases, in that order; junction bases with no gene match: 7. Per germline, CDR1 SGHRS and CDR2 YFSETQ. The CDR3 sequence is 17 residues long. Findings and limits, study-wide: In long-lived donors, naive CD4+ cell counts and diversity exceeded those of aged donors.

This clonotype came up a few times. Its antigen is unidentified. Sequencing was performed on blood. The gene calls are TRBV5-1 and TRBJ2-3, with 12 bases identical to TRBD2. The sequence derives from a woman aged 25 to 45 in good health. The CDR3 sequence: CASSFGGLAGPTDTQYF. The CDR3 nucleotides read TGCGCCAGCAGCTTCGGAGGACTAGCGGGGCCAACAGATACGCAGTATTTT.